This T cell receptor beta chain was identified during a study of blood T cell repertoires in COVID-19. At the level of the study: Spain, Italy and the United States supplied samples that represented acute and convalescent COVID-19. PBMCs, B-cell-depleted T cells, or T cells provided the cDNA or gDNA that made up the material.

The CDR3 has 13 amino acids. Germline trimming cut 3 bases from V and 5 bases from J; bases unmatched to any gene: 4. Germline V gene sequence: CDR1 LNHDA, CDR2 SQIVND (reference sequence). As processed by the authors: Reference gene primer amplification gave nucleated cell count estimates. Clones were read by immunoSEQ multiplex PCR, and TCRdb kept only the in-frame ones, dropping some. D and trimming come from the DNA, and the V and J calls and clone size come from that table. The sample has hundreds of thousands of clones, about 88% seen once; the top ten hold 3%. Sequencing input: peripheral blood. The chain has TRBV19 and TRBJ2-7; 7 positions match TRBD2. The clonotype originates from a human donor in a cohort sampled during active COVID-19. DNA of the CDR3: TGTGCCAGTAGTATGGGGGGGAACCACGAGCAGTACTTC. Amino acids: CASSMGGNHEQYF.